The 25 T cell receptor beta chains in this list originate from one sample, sequenced in a study of early T cells in non-severe SARS-CoV-2 infection. TCRdb itself ran the 5' RACE reads through MiXCR, one entry per CDR3 protein. The repertoire holds 10,000 to 13,000 distinct CDR3 sequences, with about 4.9% as singletons. The sequenced sample consisted of whole blood. These receptors were taken from an adult who was a healthcare worker with PCR-confirmed SARS-CoV-2 infection or an uninfected control (not recorded which).

This clonotype came up a few times. This rearrangement joins TRBV29-1 to TRBJ1-1, with a possible D match to TRBD1 (5 bases). Per the germline V gene, CDR1 is SQVTM and CDR2 is ANQGSEA. The CDR3 totals 13 residues. V lost 7 bases, J lost 1 base, and 13 bases lay in between. The CDR3 DNA reads as TGCAGCGCTACAGGTTTGGGGAACACTGAAGCTTTCTTT. This codes for CSATGLGNTEAFF.

This clonotype was observed a handful of times. The gene calls are TRBV6-2 or TRBV6-3 and TRBJ2-1, with TRBD1 identical over 9 bases. The CDR3 has 16 amino acids. The V and J ends lost 5 bases and 7 bases, in that order; junction bases with no gene match: 12. Per germline, CDR1 MNHEY and CDR2 SVGEGT. Here the CDR3 DNA reads TGTGCCAGCAGTCCGTTGGGACAGGGTAGGCTTAATGAGCAGTTCTTC. This gives the protein CASSPLGQGRLNEQFF.

This clonotype was counted a few times. The chain couples TRBV7-8 to TRBJ2-7, with 7 nucleotides matching TRBD1. CDR1 and CDR2 (germline): SGHVS, FQNEAQ. Trimming removed 4 bases from V and 1 base from J; junction bases left unmatched: 13. The CDR3 covers 17 residues. CDR3 protein: CASSYRADRALSYEQYF. For the CDR3, the DNA is TGTGCCAGCAGCTACAGAGCCGACAGGGCATTATCCTACGAGCAGTACTTC.

There are a few counts of this clonotype. An end of the junction does not agree with germline; a read error may underlie this. V usage is TRBV30 and J usage is TRBJ2-7; the match to TRBD1 covers 7 bases. The CDR3 is 11 residues long. Germline lookup yields CDR1 GTSNPN and CDR2 SVGIG (reference sequence). The CDR3 nucleotides read TGTGCCTGGAGTGCGGGACAGATTCCTGCATTC. Translating it yields CAWSAGQIPAF.

This clonotype was counted at least ten times. The chain recombines TRBV2 with TRBJ1-5; tentatively, D is TRBD1 (5 bases). The germline V gene encodes CDR1 SNHLY and CDR2 FYNNEI. CDR3 length: 18 amino acids. V was clipped by 5 bases and J by 5 bases, with 25 bases between them. The CDR3 is CASSLRGLFGPRDQPQHF. In DNA, the CDR3 is TGTGCCAGCAGTTTGCGGGGCCTTTTTGGCCCGAGGGATCAGCCCCAGCATTTT.

This clonotype was seen ten or more times. The genes are TRBV3-1 and TRBJ1-6, with TRBD1 matching over 7 bases. V lost 2 bases to trimming and J lost 5 bases; unmatched junction nucleotides: 6. CDR3 length: 16 residues. The germline CDR1 and CDR2 sequences are LGHDT and YNNKEL (reference sequence). The CDR3 nucleotides are TGTGCCAGCAGCCAACCCTTAGGGGGCAATAATTCACCCCTCCACTTT. Translation: CASSQPLGGNNSPLHF.

This clonotype was counted at least ten times. The CDR3 protein is CASSVSGSAGELFF. The CDR3 bases are TGTGCCAGCAGTGTGTCGGGGTCGGCCGGGGAGCTGTTTTTT. The chain recombines TRBV6-4 with TRBJ2-2; D is possibly TRBD2 (5 bases). CDR1 is MRHNA and CDR2 is SNTAGT in the germline V gene. V dropped 4 bases and J dropped 6 bases, with 12 bases sitting between them. The CDR3 spans 14 residues.

This clonotype was observed many times. The CDR3 protein is CAIGSQPNTEAFF. In DNA, the CDR3 is TGTGCCATCGGTAGCCAACCGAACACTGAAGCTTTCTTT. This chain links TRBV10-3 with TRBJ1-1; D not resolved. This CDR3 comprises 13 residues. V was clipped by 8 bases and J by 1 base, with 11 bases between them. Germline lookup yields CDR1 ENHRY and CDR2 SYGVKD.

Judged by abundance, this clonotype is medium-sized (0.01 to 0.1%). The CDR3 here is CASSYDRAPYEQYF. CDR3 DNA sequence: TGTGCCAGCAGCTATGACAGGGCCCCCTACGAGCAGTACTTC. V and J are TRBV7-9 and TRBJ2-7; 7 nucleotides match TRBD1. CDR3 length equals 14 residues. Germline lookup yields CDR1 SEHNR and CDR2 FQNEAQ (reference sequence). J was trimmed by 2 bases and V by 4 bases; bases with no gene match: 5.

By share of the sample, this clonotype is medium-sized. This chain joins TRBV2 and TRBJ1-1; D ambiguous. Germline lookup yields CDR1 SNHLY and CDR2 FYNNEI. This CDR3 region has 14 residues. V shed 7 bases and J shed 0 bases, with 12 bases lying between them. CDR3 sequence reads: CASNRRSMNTEAFF. As DNA, the CDR3 is TGTGCCAGCAATAGGAGAAGCATGAACACTGAAGCTTTCTTT.

The gene calls are TRBV20-1 and TRBJ2-5; D not resolved. Germline-derived CDR1 and CDR2 are DFQATT and SNEGSKA (reference sequence). This CDR3 is built from 13 residues. Trimming took off 3 bases at V and 2 bases at J, with 10 bases between the two ends. The chain's CDR3 is CSASDARQETQYF. For the CDR3, the DNA is TGCAGTGCTAGTGATGCGCGACAAGAGACCCAGTACTTC.

This clonotype occurred many times. The rearrangement uses TRBV7-6 and TRBJ2-1, with D unclear. Germline CDR1 is SGHVS and CDR2 is FNYEAQ. With 0 bases removed from V and 9 bases from J, the gap between germline ends came to 15 bases. The CDR3 sequence is 15 residues long. The CDR3 DNA is TGTGCCAGCAGCTTAGCTGCGCCTCCGCTCGGTGAGCAGTTCTTC. Protein product: CASSLAAPPLGEQFF. Filled out from reference TRBV7-6 and TRBJ2-1, the complete variable domain reads GAGVSQSPRYKVTKRGQDVALRCDPISGHVSLYWYRQALGQGPEFLTYFNYEAQQDKSGLPNDRFSAERPEGSISTLTIQRTEQRDSAMYRCASSLAAPPLGEQFFGPGTRLTVL.

By sample fraction, this clonotype is medium-sized. The rearrangement uses TRBV29-1 and TRBJ2-7, with TRBD1 matching 10 bases. The length of the CDR3 is 14 residues. V shed 7 bases, J shed 4 bases, and the junction held 10 bases outside the gene matches. Germline CDR1 and CDR2: SQVTM and ANQGSEA. DNA for the CDR3: TGCAGCGCAGGATCAGGGACAGGGGCTTACGAGCAGTACTTC. This translates into CSAGSGTGAYEQYF.

The table lists this clonotype with many counts. CDR3 coding DNA: TGTGCCAGCTCACCCTCCAGGGATCAGCCCCAGCATTTT. This codes for CASSPSRDQPQHF. The chain uses TRBV18 and TRBJ1-5; D perhaps matches TRBD1 (5 bases). This CDR3 spans 13 amino acids. Trimming shortened V by 3 bases and J by 5 bases, and 8 bases separated the two germline ends. Germline CDR1 is KGHSH and CDR2 is LQKENI.

The sample holds a few counts of this clonotype. The rearrangement links TRBV7-6 to TRBJ1-4; possibly TRBD1 for D (6 bases). The CDR3 spans 13 residues. V was pared by 8 bases and J by 11 bases, with 18 bases between. Germline-derived CDR1 and CDR2 are SGHVS and FNYEAQ. The CDR3: CASGDIGGGKLFF. CDR3 in DNA: TGTGCCAGCGGAGACATCGGGGGCGGGAAACTGTTTTTT. Full variable domain (remainder filled in from reference TRBV7-6 and TRBJ1-4): GAGVSQSPRYKVTKRGQDVALRCDPISGHVSLYWYRQALGQGPEFLTYFNYEAQQDKSGLPNDRFSAERPEGSISTLTIQRTEQRDSAMYRCASGDIGGGKLFFGSGTQLSVL.

The sample holds many counts of this clonotype. The chain is built from TRBV19 and TRBJ2-7, with 10 bases that match TRBD1. The CDR3 sequence is 15 residues long. After removal of 3 bases from V and 3 bases from J, the junction contained 5 bases not matched to a gene. Germline V gives CDR1 LNHDA, CDR2 SQIVND (reference sequence). The CDR3 sequence is CASSIAGTGDYEQYF. CDR3 DNA sequence: TGTGCCAGTAGTATTGCCGGGACAGGGGACTACGAGCAGTACTTC.

This clonotype was recorded a few times. The V and J genes are TRBV7-8 and TRBJ2-1; a weak D match, TRBD2 (6 bases). The CDR3 sequence is 16 residues long. Germline lookup yields CDR1 SGHVS and CDR2 FQNEAQ. With 3 bases removed from V and 0 bases from J, the gap between germline ends came to 12 bases. The DNA for the CDR3 is TGTGCCAGCAGCTTCCGCTCCGGGAGCTCCTACAATGAGCAGTTCTTC. This sequence encodes CASSFRSGSSYNEQFF.

In this sample, this clonotype turned up a few times. The chain joins TRBV10-3 to TRBJ2-2, with D perhaps matching TRBD2 (5 bases). Deletions cut 6 bases from V and 5 bases from J, with 13 bases between. The CDR3 extends over 14 amino acids. The germline V gene encodes CDR1 ENHRY and CDR2 SYGVKD. The CDR3 here is CAIRGSEGTGELFF. Written as DNA, the CDR3 is TGTGCCATCAGAGGGTCCGAGGGTACCGGGGAGCTGTTTTTT.

In this sample, this clonotype turned up a few times. In nucleotides, the CDR3 is TGTGCCAGCAGCTTAGATAGAGGACTCGGGTCTGGGAATGAGCAGTTCTTC. This encodes CASSLDRGLGSGNEQFF. The chain recombines TRBV7-6 with TRBJ2-1; perhaps TRBD2 as D (5 bases). V shed 1 base and J shed 7 bases, with 20 bases lying between them. Germline-derived CDR1 and CDR2 are SGHVS and FNYEAQ. This CDR3 region has 17 residues.

This clonotype is deemed medium-sized. The chain is built from TRBV4-1 and TRBJ1-1, with D hard to call. The CDR3 is 16 amino acids. Germline V CDR1 and CDR2: MGHRA, YSYEKL. Trimming pared 5 bases from V and 0 bases from J, leaving 16 bases between. The CDR3 DNA is TGCGCCAGCAGCTATCCTCCCGAAGCCTTGAACACTGAAGCTTTCTTT. Protein: CASSYPPEALNTEAFF.

The chain employs TRBV11-1 and TRBJ2-1, with a weak D call TRBD2 (5 bases). V was shortened by 3 bases and J by 8 bases, with 11 bases between the two germline ends. The CDR3 runs to 13 residues. Germline V lookup: CDR1 SGHAT, CDR2 FQDESV (reference sequence). In DNA, the CDR3 is TGTGCCAGCAGCTTGTGGTCCGGGGATGAGCAGTTCTTC. Its translation: CASSLWSGDEQFF.

This clonotype came up a few times. The V gene is TRBV6-1, the J gene TRBJ2-2, with D possibly matching TRBD2 (5 bases). CDR3 size: 17 residues. V was clipped by 6 bases and J by 0 bases, with 17 bases between them. The germline gives CDR1 MNHNS, CDR2 SASEGT. The CDR3 DNA reads as TGTGCCAGCAGCCCCCCATTCGGGGTGACGAACACCGGGGAGCTGTTTTTT. Protein sequence: CASSPPFGVTNTGELFF.

This clonotype is medium-sized in the sample. This chain connects TRBV5-1 to TRBJ1-2, with TRBD1 identical over 7 bases. The CDR3 sequence is 16 residues long. The germline CDR1 and CDR2 sequences are SGHRS and YFSETQ. After removal of 3 bases from V and 8 bases from J, the junction contained 16 bases not matched to a gene. The CDR3 reads CASSWAGTDLLGGYTF. The CDR3 coding sequence is TGCGCCAGCAGCTGGGCCGGGACAGACCTTTTAGGAGGCTACACCTTC.

This clonotype was observed at least ten times. The gene calls are TRBV5-1 and TRBJ1-1, with TRBD1 matching over 9 bases. The ends lost 3 bases at V and 3 bases at J; junction bases unmatched: 6. In germline, CDR1 is SGHRS, CDR2 YFSETQ. This CDR3 is built from 15 residues. The CDR3 bases are TGCGCCAGCAGCTCGACAGACAGGGGGTACACTGAAGCTTTCTTT. The encoded protein is CASSSTDRGYTEAFF.

This clonotype was detected many times. V gene TRBV4-2 combines with J gene TRBJ2-3; 7 bases are a match to TRBD2. CDR3 length equals 17 residues. Germline loops: CDR1 LGHNA, CDR2 YNFKEQ. The junction had 6 bases not matched to a gene; V was cut back by 0 bases and J by 0 bases. The CDR3 bases are TGTGCCAGCAGCCAAGATCTCCGGCGGGGGAGCACAGATACGCAGTATTTT. Translation gives CASSQDLRRGSTDTQYF.